The 30 T cell receptor beta chains below were found in one sample sequenced in a study of cytomegalovirus exposure and HLA in healthy donors. Amplification used 60 Vbeta primers and 13 Jbeta primers. TCRdb keeps only in-frame clones here, not all; method: immunoSEQ multiplex PCR. The sample consists of 90,000 to 120,000 clones, roughly 82% of them appearing once. Input material: PBMCs. These receptors came from a woman aged 18-35 years in good health and CMV-seronegative.

The rearrangement links TRBV5-1 to TRBJ1-2; tentatively, D is TRBD1 (5 bases). CDR1 SGHRS and CDR2 YFSETQ come from the germline V gene. This CDR3 comprises 16 residues. V gave up 0 bases and J gave up 6 bases, with 18 bases separating them. The CDR3 sequence is CASSLVFNPWGNGYTF. The CDR3 region has the DNA TGCGCCAGCAGCTTGGTCTTCAATCCCTGGGGCAATGGCTACACCTTC.

The chain links TRBV9 to TRBJ2-1; TRBD2 matches 7 bases. Germline-derived CDR1 and CDR2 are SGDLS and YYNGEE. The CDR3 has 17 amino acids. V was pared by 4 bases and J by 6 bases, with 16 bases of the junction left unmatched. CDR3 residues: CASSTRLAEAGGNEQFF. CDR3 in DNA: TGTGCCAGCAGCACCCGACTAGCCGAGGCCGGTGGCAATGAGCAGTTCTTC.

In this sample, this clone turned up once. The chain couples TRBV28 to TRBJ2-3, with 8 bases matching TRBD1. CDR3 size: 16 residues. In germline, CDR1 is MDHEN, CDR2 SYDVKM. V shed 3 bases and J 2 bases; nucleotides not matched to a gene: 7. DNA for the CDR3: TGTGCCAGCAGTTTTGTCACAGGGGGTGTCACAGATACGCAGTATTTT. Translated: CASSFVTGGVTDTQYF.

The chain has TRBV29-1 and TRBJ1-2, with D unresolved. CDR3 length: 12 residues. Germline CDR1 and CDR2: SQVTM and ANQGSEA. Trimming removed 5 bases from V and 7 bases from J, with 14 bases in between. The CDR3 coding sequence is TGCAGCGTTTTTGAGGGAAGTATTGGCTACACCTTC. It codes for CSVFEGSIGYTF.

This clone turned up a few times. This chain connects TRBV7-9 to TRBJ1-4; perhaps TRBD1 as D (5 bases). Germline V gene lookup returns CDR1 SEHNR and CDR2 FQNEAQ (reference sequence). Deletions cut 3 bases from V and 2 bases from J, with 10 bases between. The CDR3 length is 15 residues. The CDR3 protein is CASSFTQGTNEKLFF. The CDR3 DNA reads TGTGCCAGCAGCTTTACGCAGGGCACTAATGAAAAACTGTTTTTT.

J is TRBJ2-1 and V is TRBV7-6; the D is unclear. This CDR3 has 12 amino acids. Trimming took 3 bases from V and 5 from J, leaving 5 bases between them. Germline CDR1 is SGHVS and CDR2 is FNYEAQ. The CDR3 sequence: CASSFRDNEQFF. For the CDR3, the DNA is TGTGCCAGCAGCTTCCGGGACAATGAGCAGTTCTTC.

A word on this clone: At one of its ends the junction is not consistent with the germline gene, which may arise from a read error. This chain uses TRBV7-9 with TRBJ1-2; a possible D gene is TRBD1 (5 bases). This CDR3 is 14 amino acids long. Germline CDR1 and CDR2: SEHNR and FQNEAQ (reference sequence). The DNA of the CDR3 is TGTTCCAGCAGTAGGTATCAGGGCGGCTATGGCTACACCTTC. It specifies CSSSRYQGGYGYTF.

The rearrangement links TRBV28 to TRBJ2-5, with 8 nucleotides matching TRBD2. This CDR3 is 14 amino acids long. Germline V lookup: CDR1 MDHEN, CDR2 SYDVKM. With V trimmed by 5 bases and J by 2 bases, 4 bases remained unmatched. CDR3 in amino acids: CASSPTSGQETQYF. The CDR3 DNA is TGTGCCAGCAGTCCTACTAGCGGACAAGAGACCCAGTACTTC.

The gene calls are TRBV6-6 and TRBJ2-2; maybe TRBD1 (6 bases). Germline CDR1 and CDR2: MNHNY and SVGAGI (reference sequence). CDR3 size: 15 residues. Between the trimmed V and J ends, which lost 4 bases and 0 bases, there was a span of 9 bases. For the CDR3, the DNA is TGTGCCAGCAGTTTAGGGACATCGAACACCGGGGAGCTGTTTTTT. Its translation is CASSLGTSNTGELFF.

This chain links TRBV6-5 with TRBJ1-5; the match to TRBD1 covers 10 bases. CDR3 length: 15 residues. Per germline, CDR1 MNHEY and CDR2 SVGAGI. Trimming cost V 6 bases and J 8 bases; bases outside gene matches: 10. The CDR3 here is CASSPTTGGHKPQHF. The CDR3 nucleotides are TGTGCCAGCAGCCCCACGACAGGGGGCCACAAGCCCCAGCATTTT.

This chain connects TRBV28 to TRBJ1-5; TRBD1 matches 8 bases. Germline V gene lookup returns CDR1 MDHEN and CDR2 SYDVKM. V lost 6 bases, J lost 6 bases, and 10 bases stayed unmatched. This CDR3 comprises 15 residues. CDR3 loop: CASSGQGTGFQPQHF. Here the CDR3 DNA reads TGTGCCAGCAGCGGACAGGGTACGGGCTTTCAGCCCCAGCATTTT. Drawing the rest from reference TRBV28 and TRBJ1-5, the complete variable domain is DVKVTQSSRYLVKRTGEKVFLECVQDMDHENMFWYRQDPGLGLRLIYFSYDVKMKEKGDIPEGYSVSREKKERFSLILESASTNQTSMYLCASSGQGTGFQPQHFGDGTRLSIL.

In DNA, the CDR3 is TGCGCCAGCAGGACCTCCGGGACTAGCGGGAGTGGGGGTTTGGATACGCAGTATTTT. Protein product: CASRTSGTSGSGGLDTQYF. V usage is TRBV5-1 and J usage is TRBJ2-3; 14 positions agree with TRBD2. CDR1 is SGHRS, CDR2 YFSETQ, per germline. V lost 5 bases, J lost 6 bases, and 17 bases stayed unmatched. The CDR3 extends over 19 amino acids.

V usage is TRBV30 and J usage is TRBJ1-3, with unresolved D. V lost 3 bases and J 6 bases, leaving 15 bases between the germline ends. The CDR3 is 14 amino acids. The V gene's germline CDR1 is GTSNPN and CDR2 SVGIG (reference sequence). CDR3 region: CAWRKPRDINTIYF. The CDR3 DNA reads as TGTGCCTGGAGGAAACCGAGGGATATAAACACCATATATTTT.

This clone was recorded once. CDR3 sequence (DNA): TGCGCCAGCAGCCAAGGCTCTTTAGGGGTAAACGAGCAGTTCTTC. Residues: CASSQGSLGVNEQFF. The genes are TRBV4-1 and TRBJ2-1; D might be TRBD1 (5 bases). Germline CDR1 and CDR2: MGHRA and YSYEKL. Between the trimmed V and J ends, which lost 1 base and 10 bases, there was a span of 17 bases. CDR3 length: 15 residues.

This clone was recorded once. The V gene is TRBV18, the J gene TRBJ1-1, with D unresolved. The CDR3 length is 15 residues. CDR1 and CDR2 (germline): KGHSH, LQKENI. The ends were cut back, 3 bases at V and 4 bases at J, with 15 bases in the middle. The DNA of the CDR3 is TGTGCCAGCTCACCCTTAGGTGTAGGAGGCACTGAAGCTTTCTTT. Translation: CASSPLGVGGTEAFF.

The CDR3 here is CASSQVSDPTYNEQFF. CDR3 sequence (DNA): TGTGCCAGCAGCCAGGTTAGCGACCCTACCTACAATGAGCAGTTCTTC. This chain links TRBV7-2 with TRBJ2-1; a possible D gene is TRBD2 (5 bases). CDR1 is SGHTA, CDR2 FQGNSA, per germline. V shed 5 bases and J shed 2 bases, with 16 bases lying between them. This CDR3 spans 16 amino acids.

The chain recombines TRBV4-1 with TRBJ1-3, with 8 bases identical to TRBD1. V lost 4 bases, J lost 4 bases, and 12 bases stayed unmatched. The length of the CDR3 is 17 residues. Germline CDR1 is MGHRA and CDR2 is YSYEKL. CDR3 loop: CASSPTLYRDRGNTIYF. The CDR3 DNA is TGCGCCAGCAGCCCAACGCTCTACCGGGACAGGGGAAACACCATATATTTT.

J is TRBJ2-1 and V is TRBV5-4; a weak D match, TRBD1 (5 bases). This CDR3 region has 15 residues. Germline V gene sequence: CDR1 SGHNT, CDR2 YYREEE (reference sequence). Between the trimmed V and J ends, which lost 0 bases and 1 base, there was a span of 8 bases. Here the CDR3 DNA reads TGTGCCAGCAGCTTGGATAAGGGGTCCTACAATGAGCAGTTCTTC. It codes for CASSLDKGSYNEQFF.

This chain uses TRBV2 with TRBJ2-3, with TRBD2 matching 7 bases. Per the germline V gene, CDR1 is SNHLY and CDR2 is FYNNEI. J lost 2 bases, V lost 2 bases, and 7 bases had no gene match. The CDR3 has 16 amino acids. The CDR3: CASSELPGGYTDTQYF. CDR3 nucleotides: TGTGCCAGCAGTGAACTGCCGGGGGGATACACAGATACGCAGTATTTT.

This clone was picked up one time. The rearrangement links TRBV4-1 to TRBJ1-1; TRBD1 is a possible D gene (6 bases). Germline loops: CDR1 MGHRA, CDR2 YSYEKL. V lost 1 base and J lost 9, with 24 bases in between. The CDR3 runs to 17 residues. The CDR3 coding sequence is TGCGCCAGCAGCCAAGGTGGGGCTGGACAGCGAAAATACCAAGCTTTCTTT. It specifies CASSQGGAGQRKYQAFF.

The V call is TRBV2, the J call TRBJ1-2; D may be TRBD1 (6 bases). Trimming removed 0 bases from V and 4 bases from J, with 9 bases in between. The CDR3 is 14 amino acids. The germline V gene has CDR1 SNHLY and CDR2 FYNNEI. The CDR3: CASSEAQGGYGYTF. CDR3 sequence (DNA): TGTGCCAGCAGTGAAGCACAGGGTGGCTATGGCTACACCTTC.

This chain uses TRBV28 with TRBJ1-5, with 7 bases fitting TRBD1. This CDR3 region has 19 residues. Germline CDR1 and CDR2: MDHEN and SYDVKM. V gave up 7 bases and J gave up 1 base; unmatched junction bases: 19. DNA of the CDR3: TGTGCCAGCAACCTGCACGGGACAGAGGCCCTCGGGAGCAATCAGCCCCAGCATTTT. Translation: CASNLHGTEALGSNQPQHF.

The chain joins TRBV7-9 to TRBJ2-4; D possibly corresponds to TRBD1 (6 bases). This CDR3 comprises 16 residues. Germline lookup yields CDR1 SEHNR and CDR2 FQNEAQ (reference sequence). Trimming pared 0 bases from V and 3 bases from J, leaving 12 bases between. CDR3 loop: CASSLAGGPGKNIQYF. The CDR3 region has the DNA TGTGCCAGCAGCTTAGCTGGGGGCCCCGGCAAAAACATTCAGTACTTC.

This clone was counted a single time. This chain uses TRBV28 with TRBJ2-7, with D possibly matching TRBD2 (5 bases). The CDR3 totals 14 residues. CDR1 is MDHEN, CDR2 SYDVKM, per germline. Trimming shortened V by 9 bases and J by 2 bases, and 17 bases separated the two germline ends. The CDR3 spells CASRESGETYEQYF. CDR3 coding DNA: TGTGCCAGTCGAGAATCCGGGGAAACCTACGAGCAGTACTTC.

CDR3 sequence (DNA): TGTGCCAGCAGCCCAAGGACAGGGGAATATGGCTACACCTTC. It is translated as CASSPRTGEYGYTF. This chain joins TRBV7-6 and TRBJ1-2, with 9 bases matching TRBD1. With V trimmed by 5 bases and J by 5 bases, 6 bases remained unmatched. There are 14 residues in the CDR3. Looked up from germline, CDR1 is SGHVS and CDR2 is FNYEAQ.

This clone was recorded a few times. The chain employs TRBV7-9 and TRBJ1-4; 8 bases are a match to TRBD1. The CDR3 is made up of 16 amino acids. Trimming at V came to 5 bases and at J to 0 bases, leaving 5 bases not matched to a gene. CDR1 and CDR2 from the germline V gene are SEHNR and FQNEAQ (reference sequence). In DNA form, the CDR3 reads TGTGCCAGCAGCCTCGGGACAGGTGCAACTAATGAAAAACTGTTTTTT. Translated: CASSLGTGATNEKLFF. Combining the CDR3 with reference TRBV7-9 and TRBJ1-4 gives the whole variable domain DTGVSQNPRHKITKRGQNVTFRCDPISEHNRLYWYRQTLGQGPEFLTYFQNEAQLEKSRLLSDRFSAERPKGSFSTLEIQRTEQGDSAMYLCASSLGTGATNEKLFFGSGTQLSVL.

The V and J genes are TRBV28 and TRBJ1-4; D is uncertain. This CDR3 region has 12 residues. Germline V gene lookup returns CDR1 MDHEN and CDR2 SYDVKM. Deletions cut 8 bases from V and 3 bases from J, with 7 bases between. In DNA form, the CDR3 reads TGTGCCAGCGGAGGGTCTAATGAAAAACTGTTTTTT. Amino acid sequence: CASGGSNEKLFF.

CDR3 protein: CAWKAGIGTDTQYF. CDR3 in DNA: TGTGCCTGGAAGGCGGGGATTGGCACAGATACGCAGTATTTT. The chain couples TRBV30 to TRBJ2-3, with D possibly TRBD2 on 6 matching bases. V was trimmed by 4 bases and J by 1 base, leaving 12 bases between them. The CDR3 extends over 14 amino acids. Looked up from germline, CDR1 is GTSNPN and CDR2 is SVGIG (reference sequence).

The rearrangement joins TRBV2 to TRBJ2-7, with 8 bases identical to TRBD2. After removal of 0 bases from V and 11 bases from J, the junction contained 12 bases not matched to a gene. This CDR3 has 15 residues. The germline CDR1 and CDR2 sequences are SNHLY and FYNNEI. CDR3 DNA: TGTGCCAGCAGTGAAGCGGGTCTCCGGGGGGGGAGGGAGTACTTC. This encodes CASSEAGLRGGREYF.

As regards this clone: One end of the junction varies from germline; a read error may be responsible. The gene calls are TRBV7-9 and TRBJ2-6, with 9 bases aligning to TRBD1. The CDR3 sequence is 18 residues long. Germline lookup yields CDR1 SEHNR and CDR2 FQNEAQ (reference sequence). CDR3 in amino acids: CSSSLRGQGDSGANVLTF. The DNA of the CDR3 is TGTTCCAGCAGCTTGCGGGGACAGGGCGACTCTGGGGCCAACGTCCTGACTTTC. The whole variable domain, remainder taken from reference TRBV7-9 and TRBJ2-6, is DTGVSQNPRHKITKRGQNVTFRCDPISEHNRLYWYRQTLGQGPEFLTYFQNEAQLEKSRLLSDRFSAERPKGSFSTLEIQRTEQGDSAMYLCSSSLRGQGDSGANVLTFGAGSRLTVL.